Listed below are T cell receptor beta chains from one sample, sequenced in a study of STAT3 mutations in large granular lymphocyte leukemia. Assay used: immunoSEQ multiplex PCR; TCRdb lists only in-frame clones, some missing. The sample carries about 12,000 clones, about 75% recorded once. The sequenced material came from peripheral blood mononuclear cells. The receptors stem from a man between 60 and 75 years old with T-cell large granular lymphocyte leukemia. Some clones in this sample may be carry-over from other donors' samples. Each CDR3 is given with its conserved first and last residue. A D gene is named only where the DNA matches it firmly. Size tells how often a clone was seen (once, few, many) or the class of an expanded clone, and some rows leave it out.

TRBJ1-1 | . | . | TRBV28 | CASSLWGGGAFF | TGTGCCAGCAGTTTGTGGGGCGGCGGAGCTTTCTTT
TRBJ2-7 | . | . | TRBV6-6 | CASSYTSGSEQYF | TGTGCCAGCAGTTACACATCAGGGAGCGAGCAGTACTTC
TRBJ2-3 | TRBD2 | . | TRBV10-2 | CATAKAGASTDTQYF | TGCGCCACCGCCAAAGCGGGAGCTAGCACAGATACGCAGTATTTT
TRBJ2-7 | TRBD2 | few | TRBV7-7 | CASGLAGEREQYF | TGTGCTAGTGGACTAGCGGGAGAAAGGGAGCAGTACTTC
TRBJ1-4 | . | . | TRBV7-9 | CASSSTQGIEKLFF | TGTGCCAGCAGCTCGACCCAGGGGATCGAAAAACTGTTTTTT
TRBJ2-3 | TRBD2 | . | TRBV5-1 | CASSWLAGGHDTQYF | TGCGCCAGCAGCTGGTTAGCGGGAGGGCACGATACGCAGTATTTT
TRBJ2-7 | TRBD2 | . | TRBV5-1 | CASSYGLAGFESSYEQYF | TGCGCCAGCAGCTACGGACTAGCGGGATTCGAAAGCTCCTACGAGCAGTACTTC
TRBJ1-1 | . | . | TRBV7-6 | CASSLRPGAATEAFF | TGTGCCAGCAGCTTAAGGCCAGGGGCGGCCACTGAAGCTTTCTTT
TRBJ2-3 | TRBD2 | . | TRBV18 | CASSPELAGTDTQYF | TGTGCCAGCTCACCAGAGCTAGCGGGCACAGATACGCAGTATTTT
TRBJ2-1 | TRBD2 | . | TRBV11-3 | CASSLTGTSGPYNEQFF | TGTGCCAGCAGCTTAACCGGGACTAGCGGACCCTACAATGAGCAGTTCTTC
TRBJ1-5 | . | . | TRBV4-1 | CASSLTPLSSNQPQHF | TGCGCCAGCAGCCTCACCCCACTGTCTAGCAATCAGCCCCAGCATTTT
TRBJ1-2 | . | . | TRBV5-6 | CASSLDRAYYGYTF | TGTGCCAGCAGCTTGGACAGAGCTTACTATGGCTACACCTTC
TRBJ1-5 | TRBD1 | . | TRBV6-6 | CASSPTGAPNQPQHF | TGTGCCAGCAGTCCGACAGGGGCCCCGAATCAGCCCCAGCATTTT
TRBJ2-4 | TRBD1 | . | TRBV29-1 | CSVLETGGKIQYF | TGCAGCGTTTTAGAGACAGGGGGGAAGATTCAGTACTTC
TRBJ2-1 | TRBD2 | few | TRBV5-1 | CASRVTSGNYEQFF | TGCGCCAGCAGAGTCACTAGCGGGAATTATGAGCAGTTCTTC
TRBJ2-1 | TRBD2 | . | TRBV28 | CASSPGLAPPFF | TGTGCCAGCAGCCCGGGACTAGCCCCTCCGTTCTTC
TRBJ2-1 | TRBD1 | . | TRBV30 | CAWSEQGDEQFF | TGTGCCTGGAGCGAACAGGGGGATGAGCAGTTCTTC
TRBJ2-7 | TRBD2 | . | TRBV6-5 | CASTRGLLYEQYF | TGTGCCAGCACTCGGGGACTATTGTACGAGCAGTACTTC
TRBJ2-1 | . | once | TRBV18 | CASSPGQTAYNEQFF | TGTGCCAGCTCACCAGGACAGACAGCTTACAATGAGCAGTTCTTC
TRBJ1-2 | TRBD1 | . | TRBV5-6 | CASSTTGFTYGYTF | TGTGCCAGCAGCACGACAGGGTTTACGTATGGCTACACCTTC
TRBJ2-3 | TRBD2 | . | TRBV27 | CASSLRTSGSDTQYF | TGTGCCAGCAGTTTACGGACTAGCGGGAGTGATACGCAGTATTTT
TRBJ2-4 | . | . | TRBV27 | CASSLVGGAKNIQYF | TGTGCCAGCAGTTTAGTTGGGGGGGCCAAAAACATTCAGTACTTC
TRBJ2-6 | TRBD2 | . | TRBV5-4 | CASSLLAGAGANVLTF | TGTGCCAGCAGCTTGTTAGCGGGGGCTGGGGCCAACGTCCTGACTTTC
TRBJ1-3 | . | . | TRBV7-9 | CASSYGQLDTIYF | TGTGCCAGCAGCTACGGACAATTGGACACCATATATTTT
TRBJ1-5 | . | . | TRBV28 | CASSSHGDNQPQHF | TGTGCCAGCAGTTCGCACGGCGACAATCAGCCCCAGCATTTT
TRBJ1-1 | TRBD1 | few | TRBV5-1 | CASSPGDRGTEAFF | TGCGCCAGCAGCCCGGGGGACAGGGGCACTGAAGCTTTCTTT
TRBJ2-1 | . | . | TRBV5-6 | CASSFRLRDLHEQFF | TGTGCCAGCAGCTTTCGTCTGCGGGATTTGCATGAGCAGTTCTTC
TRBJ2-5 | . | . | TRBV19 | CASSMSTVQETQYF | TGTGCCAGTAGTATGTCGACAGTTCAAGAGACCCAGTACTTC
TRBJ1-6 | . | once | TRBV30 | CAWSGGGTGNSPLHF | TGTGCCTGGAGTGGTGGGGGAACGGGGAATTCACCCCTCCACTTT